Described below is a single TCR beta chain sequence and its context. Germline assignment: CDR1 SGHRS and CDR2 YFSETQ. CDR3 length: 20 residues. V dropped 4 bases and J dropped 4; count of bases not matched to a gene: 17. The sample originates from a study of T cell changes during pregnancy in multiple sclerosis. Some clones are missing from TCRdb's copy, which holds only in-frame ones; the method was immunoSEQ multiplex PCR. Seen here are 80,000 or so clones, about 93% observed once, and the top ten hold 0.99%. The sequencing here drew on peripheral blood, taken in the second trimester of pregnancy. The rearrangement joins TRBV5-1 to TRBJ2-3; TRBD2 matches at 14 bases. The sequence was obtained from a female donor in good health, enrolled as a control in a pregnancy study. In DNA, the CDR3 is TGCGCCAGCAGCCTACGCGCGGGACTAGCGGGAGAGGTGTGGGCAGATACGCAGTATTTT. Protein sequence: CASSLRAGLAGEVWADTQYF.